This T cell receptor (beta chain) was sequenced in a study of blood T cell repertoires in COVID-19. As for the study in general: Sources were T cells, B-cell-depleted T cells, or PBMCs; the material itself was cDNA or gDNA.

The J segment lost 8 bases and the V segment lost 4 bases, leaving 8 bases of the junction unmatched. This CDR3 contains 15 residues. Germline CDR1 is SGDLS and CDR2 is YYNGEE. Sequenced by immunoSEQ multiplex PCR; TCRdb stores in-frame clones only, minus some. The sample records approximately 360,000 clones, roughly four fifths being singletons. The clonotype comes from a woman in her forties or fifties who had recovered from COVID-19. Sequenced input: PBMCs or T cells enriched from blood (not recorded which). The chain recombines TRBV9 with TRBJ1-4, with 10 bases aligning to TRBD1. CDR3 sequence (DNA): TGTGCCAGCAGCTTCAGCGGGACAGGGGAAGAAAAACTGTTTTTT. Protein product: CASSFSGTGEEKLFF.